This record concerns one TCR beta chain sequence. The antigen remains undetermined. The record originates from a study of blood T cells in healthy people across ages. Findings and limits, study-wide: In long-lived donors, naive CD4+ cell counts and diversity exceeded those of aged donors.

The germline CDR1 and CDR2 sequences are SGHVS and FQNEAQ. This CDR3 region has 16 residues. Together with a sample-barcoded 5' primer, a J-beta primer mix was included in a second PCR lasting about 6 to 11 cycles. Every cDNA molecule carried a tag from a template-switch adaptor bearing 12 random nucleotides. TCRdb recomputed calls from the 5' RACE reads with MiXCR, one row per CDR3 protein. The repertoire consists of about 830,000 distinct CDR3 sequences, with 60% to 80% occurring once and the leading ten covering 25% to 35%. This clonotype originated in a man in his thirties or forties in good health. The chain has TRBV7-8 and TRBJ2-7; TRBD1 matches 7 bases. Gene TRBJ2-5 matches the end of the DNA better, so the J call may be wrong. The sequenced material came from blood. CDR3 residues: CASSNSLTGKRATQYF. Written as DNA, the CDR3 is TGTGCCAGCAGCAATTCCTTGACAGGGAAAAGAGCGACCCAGTACTTC.